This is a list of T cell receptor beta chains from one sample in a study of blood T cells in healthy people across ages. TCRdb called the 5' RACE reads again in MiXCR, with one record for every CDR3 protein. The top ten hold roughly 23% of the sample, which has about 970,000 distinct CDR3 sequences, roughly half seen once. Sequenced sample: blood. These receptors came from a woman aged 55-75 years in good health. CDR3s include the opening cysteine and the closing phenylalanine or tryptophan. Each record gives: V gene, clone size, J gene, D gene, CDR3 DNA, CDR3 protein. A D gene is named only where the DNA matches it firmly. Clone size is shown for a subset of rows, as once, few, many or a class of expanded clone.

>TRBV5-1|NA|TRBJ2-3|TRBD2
TGCGCCAGCAGCCCCGGACTAGCGGGGTGGGCAGATACGCAGTATTTT
CASSPGLAGWADTQYF
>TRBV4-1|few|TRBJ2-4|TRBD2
TGCGCCAGCAGCATCATGGGACTAGAGGAAAACATTCAGTACTTC
CASSIMGLEENIQYF
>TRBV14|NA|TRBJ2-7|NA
TGTGCCAGCAGCCAAGTCCTAAGCGAGCAGTACTTC
CASSQVLSEQYF
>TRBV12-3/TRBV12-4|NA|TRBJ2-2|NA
TGTGCCAGCACCCTAGGGGGGGAAGCCGGGGAGCTGTTTTTT
CASTLGGEAGELFF
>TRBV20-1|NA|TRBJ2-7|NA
TGCAGTGCCCCATCCCGGGTAGGCATCCTTCGCGAGCAGTACTTC
CSAPSRVGILREQYF
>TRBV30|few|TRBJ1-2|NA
TGTGCCTCCTCTACCAGGGCAGGGCGCGACGGGGGCTACACCTTC
CASSTRAGRDGGYTF
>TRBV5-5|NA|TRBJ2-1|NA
TGTGCCAGCAGTACCTTAACCGGGAACTACAATGAGCAGTTCTTC
CASSTLTGNYNEQFF
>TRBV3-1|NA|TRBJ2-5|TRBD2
TGTGCCAGCAGCCAAGAACAGATTGCAGCGGGAGAAGGGGAGACCCAGTACTTC
CASSQEQIAAGEGETQYF
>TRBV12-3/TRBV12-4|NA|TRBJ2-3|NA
TGTGCCAGCAATGGTGGAGGGCCGCAGTATTTT
CASNGGGPQYF
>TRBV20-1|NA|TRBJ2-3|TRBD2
TGCAGTGCTAGCACTAGCGAAAAGTACACAGATACGCAGTATTTT
CSASTSEKYTDTQYF
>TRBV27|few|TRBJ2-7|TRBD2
TGTGCCAGCAGTTTATCGACTAGCGGGAAGGGGGGCGAGCAGTACTTC
CASSLSTSGKGGEQYF
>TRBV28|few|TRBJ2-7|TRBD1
TGTGCCAGCAGTTTATCCACAGGGGTACCCTACGAGCAGTACTTC
CASSLSTGVPYEQYF
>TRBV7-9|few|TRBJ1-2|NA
TGTGCCAGCAGCTTATACCCTGATGGCTACACCTTC
CASSLYPDGYTF
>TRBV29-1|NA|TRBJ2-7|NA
TGCAGTGCCTTGGGACGGGGGGCCCTGAGGCACGAGCAGTACTTC
CSALGRGALRHEQYF
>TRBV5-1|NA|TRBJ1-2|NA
TGCGCCAGCAGCTTGGGGGGGCCTCAGCAGGGCTACACCTTC
CASSLGGPQQGYTF
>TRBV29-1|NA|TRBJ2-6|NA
TGCAGCGTTGCTGATAGCCCTACCACCTCTGGGGCCAACGTCCTGACTTTC
CSVADSPTTSGANVLTF
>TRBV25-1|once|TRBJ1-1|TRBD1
TGTGCCAGCAGTAAACTCCCGGGACAGACTTCTGAAGCTTTCTTT
CASSKLPGQTSEAFF
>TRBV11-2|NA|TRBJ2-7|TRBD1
TGTGCCAGCAGCTATTGGACAACCGGGACAGGGATAACGTGGGAGCAGTACTTC
CASSYWTTGTGITWEQYF
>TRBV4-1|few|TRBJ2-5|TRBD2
TGCGCCAGCAGCCAAGCAGGGAGACTAGCGGGCCCAAGAGAGACCCAGTACTTC
CASSQAGRLAGPRETQYF
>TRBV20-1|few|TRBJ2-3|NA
TGCAGTGCTAGAAACGGGCCAGATACGCAGTATTTT
CSARNGPDTQYF
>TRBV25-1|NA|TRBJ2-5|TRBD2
TGTGCCAGCACGGAACGGACTAGCGGGATTGTGGAGACCCAGTACTTC
CASTERTSGIVETQYF
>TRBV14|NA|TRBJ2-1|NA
TGTGCCAGCAGCCAGACAGAGTTCAGCTCCTACAATGAGCAGTTCTTC
CASSQTEFSSYNEQFF
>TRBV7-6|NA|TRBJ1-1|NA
TGTGCCAGCAGCCTCCGGACCCAGGACACTGAAGCTTTCTTT
CASSLRTQDTEAFF
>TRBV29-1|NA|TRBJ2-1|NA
TGCAGCGTTGTCCAGAGGGATCAGGAGACCCAGTTCTTC
CSVVQRDQETQFF
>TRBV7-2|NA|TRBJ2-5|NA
TGTGCCAGCAAAACAGGGAAACACCAAGAGACCCAGTACTTC
CASKTGKHQETQYF
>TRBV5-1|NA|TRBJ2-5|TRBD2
TGCGCCAGCAGCTTGGCTAGCGGTACAGGAGAGACCCAGTACTTC
CASSLASGTGETQYF
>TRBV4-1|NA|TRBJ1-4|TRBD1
TGCGCCAGCAGCCTCTCCGGGACAGGGGGCGAAAAACTGTTTTTT
CASSLSGTGGEKLFF
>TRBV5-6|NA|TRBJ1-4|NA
TGTGCCAGCAGCTTGGTGTCCAGAAATGAAAAACTGTTTTTT
CASSLVSRNEKLFF
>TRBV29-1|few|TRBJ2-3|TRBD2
TGCAGCGTTGTTCGGGGGGTCCGCCGCACAGATACGCAGTATTTT
CSVVRGVRRTDTQYF
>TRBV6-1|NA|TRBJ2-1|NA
TGTGCCAGCAGTGAAGGGCTGACTGAGCAGTTCTTC
CASSEGLTEQFF
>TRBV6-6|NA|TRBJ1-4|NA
TGTGCCAGCAGTTACTCGGATGAAAAACTGTTTTTT
CASSYSDEKLFF
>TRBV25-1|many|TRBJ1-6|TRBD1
TGTGCCAGCAGTCCGGGACAGTATAATTCACCCCTCCACTTT
CASSPGQYNSPLHF
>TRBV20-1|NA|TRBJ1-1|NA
TGCAGTGCTAGAAACAGGGTCTACACTGAAGCTTTCTTT
CSARNRVYTEAFF